A single sample gave rise to the 23 T cell receptor beta chains below, sequenced in a study of T cell repertoires in cytomegalovirus infection. TCRdb processed the reads anew with MiXCR; each CDR3 protein has one entry. This table holds 200,000 to 300,000 distinct CDR3 sequences, around 15% found once. Sequencing was done on a sample of PBMCs. Source of these receptors: a human donor in good health (CMV status not recorded). Some clones in this sample may be carry-over from other donors' samples.

This clonotype appeared many times. The genes are TRBV27 and TRBJ2-1; TRBD2 matches at 8 bases. J lost 4 bases, V lost 7 bases, and 9 bases had no gene match. The CDR3 sequence is 15 residues long. Germline CDR1 MNHEY, CDR2 SMNVEV (reference sequence). The CDR3 loop reads CASTRGGSLYNEQFF. The CDR3 DNA reads TGTGCCAGCACACGGGGGGGGTCTCTATACAATGAGCAGTTCTTC.

This clonotype was seen many times. This sequence joins TRBV7-9 and TRBJ1-5; 7 bases fit TRBD1. The V gene's germline CDR1 is SEHNR and CDR2 FQNEAQ (reference sequence). The CDR3 totals 16 residues. Trimming removed 5 bases from V and 3 bases from J; junction bases left unmatched: 10. The CDR3 DNA follows: TGTGCCAGCAGCCCACGACAGGGTAGGTCCAATCAGCCCCAGCATTTT. This encodes CASSPRQGRSNQPQHF.

DNA for the CDR3: TGTGCCAGCTCCTCCCGGAGGGTTAGTAATGAAAAACTGTTTTTT. It is translated as CASSSRRVSNEKLFF. The chain is built from TRBV2 and TRBJ1-4; D gene unclear. Trimming pared 8 bases from V and 4 bases from J, leaving 17 bases between. The CDR3 runs 15 residues. Germline lookup yields CDR1 SNHLY and CDR2 FYNNEI. The full variable domain, in which reference TRBV2 and TRBJ1-4 provide the parts outside the CDR3, is EPEVTQTPSHQVTQMGQEVILRCVPISNHLYFYWYRQILGQKVEFLVSFYNNEISEKSEIFDDQFSVERPDGSNFTLKIRSTKLEDSAMYFCASSSRRVSNEKLFFGSGTQLSVL.

This chain uses TRBV5-6 with TRBJ1-1; the match to TRBD1 covers 7 bases. The V gene end was trimmed by 3 bases and the J gene end by 8 bases; junction bases not matched to a gene: 4. Germline V gene data show CDR1 as SGHDT and CDR2 as YYEEEE. The CDR3 is 12 residues long. Written as DNA, the CDR3 is TGTGCCAGCAGCTGGGGGACAGACGAAGCTTTCTTT. Encoded protein: CASSWGTDEAFF.

In this sample, this clonotype turned up many times. The gene calls are TRBV28 and TRBJ1-5, with 8 bases matching TRBD1. CDR1 is MDHEN, CDR2 SYDVKM, per germline. This CDR3 has 15 residues. The ends lost 6 bases at V and 7 bases at J; junction bases unmatched: 11. CDR3 region: CASRGGGSGGQPQHF. The CDR3 region has the DNA TGTGCCAGCAGGGGAGGAGGATCAGGGGGCCAGCCCCAGCATTTT.

In this sample, this clonotype turned up many times. V and J are TRBV7-2 and TRBJ1-5, with D perhaps matching TRBD1 (5 bases). The CDR3 is 14 amino acids. Germline lookup yields CDR1 SGHTA and CDR2 FQGNSA. The germline V and J ends were trimmed by 1 base and 6 bases, with 10 bases remaining between them. CDR3 DNA: TGTGCCAGCAGCTTAGTCCGTCAGGGTCAGCCCCAGCATTTT. Its protein is CASSLVRQGQPQHF.

This clonotype occurred many times. The rearrangement uses TRBV28 and TRBJ1-5; D perhaps matches TRBD1 (5 bases). Germline V gene sequence: CDR1 MDHEN, CDR2 SYDVKM. The length of the CDR3 is 14 residues. With 8 bases removed from V and 1 base from J, the gap between germline ends came to 12 bases. Here the CDR3 DNA reads TGTGCCAGCTGCCGGGGCGGGAGCAATCAGCCCCAGCATTTT. Protein product: CASCRGGSNQPQHF.

The chain employs TRBV12-3 or TRBV12-4 and TRBJ2-1, with D perhaps TRBD2 (6 bases). This CDR3 region has 14 residues. V dropped 7 bases and J dropped 10 bases, with 20 bases sitting between them. The CDR3 is CASNSGLPVLEQFF. The CDR3, as DNA: TGTGCCAGCAACTCGGGACTCCCAGTGTTAGAGCAGTTCTTC.

The V and J genes are TRBV20-1 and TRBJ2-1, with 12 bases that match TRBD2. The CDR3 is 20 residues long. The J segment lost 1 base and the V segment lost 2 bases, leaving 15 bases of the junction unmatched. In germline, CDR1 is DFQATT, CDR2 SNEGSKA (reference sequence). CDR3 nucleotide sequence: TGCAGTGCTAGAATGTCGCGGACTAGCGGGGAGACCTCGTCCTACAATGAGCAGTTCTTC. Translation: CSARMSRTSGETSSYNEQFF.

This clonotype showed up many times. This chain links TRBV4-2 with TRBJ2-7; D ambiguous. This CDR3 has 12 residues. Trimming shortened V by 4 bases and J by 3 bases, and 7 bases separated the two germline ends. Per the germline V gene, CDR1 is LGHNA and CDR2 is YNFKEQ. The CDR3: CASSPNDYEQYF. The CDR3, as DNA: TGTGCCAGCAGCCCTAACGACTACGAGCAGTACTTC.

This clonotype was detected many times. The chain links TRBV7-2 to TRBJ2-7; D call uncertain. The CDR3 consists of 13 residues. CDR1 and CDR2 from the germline V gene are SGHTA and FQGNSA. V was trimmed by 9 bases and J by 2 bases, leaving 14 bases between them. CDR3: CASEVETPYEQYF. The CDR3 region has the DNA TGTGCCAGTGAAGTCGAGACGCCCTACGAGCAGTACTTC.

This chain connects TRBV19 to TRBJ1-5; a weak D match, TRBD1 (5 bases). CDR1 and CDR2 (germline): LNHDA, SQIVND (reference sequence). The CDR3 extends over 14 amino acids. The V end was cut by 7 bases, the J end by 6 bases, with 16 bases between. The CDR3 bases are TGTGCCAGTACCCCCGGCAGGGCGGGTCAGCCCCAGCATTTT. It codes for CASTPGRAGQPQHF.

CDR3 protein: CSATRVGDTEAFF. The CDR3, as DNA: TGCAGTGCCACACGGGTGGGGGACACTGAAGCTTTCTTT. The V call is TRBV20-1, the J call TRBJ1-1; D is perhaps TRBD1 (5 bases). The germline gives CDR1 DFQATT, CDR2 SNEGSKA (reference sequence). Deletions cut 6 bases from V and 3 bases from J, with 14 bases between. The CDR3 consists of 13 residues.

This clonotype was detected only a few times. In DNA, the CDR3 is TGCGCCAGCAGCCAGATTGCGCCGGGACAGGGGGAAACCTTC. Protein: CASSQIAPGQGETF. The chain recombines TRBV4-3 with TRBJ1-2; 11 positions match TRBD1. With V trimmed by 3 bases and J by 14 bases, 11 bases remained unmatched. Germline CDR1 LGHNA, CDR2 YSLEER. This CDR3 has 14 residues.

This clonotype was detected many times. This sequence joins TRBV6-2 or TRBV6-3 and TRBJ2-3; no clear D gene. V was shortened by 4 bases and J by 3 bases, with 11 bases between the two germline ends. CDR1 is MNHEY, CDR2 SVGEGT, per germline. The length of the CDR3 is 14 residues. The CDR3 loop is CASSSGSDTDTQYF. As DNA, the CDR3 is TGTGCCAGCAGTTCAGGAAGCGATACAGATACGCAGTATTTT.

Many counts were recorded for this clonotype. The chain is built from TRBV7-9 and TRBJ1-2; D is ambiguous. The CDR3 runs to 14 residues. Trimming took 5 bases from V and 7 from J, leaving 17 bases between them. CDR1 and CDR2 from the germline V gene are SEHNR and FQNEAQ (reference sequence). The CDR3 reads CASSVEDVLSGYTF. For the CDR3, the DNA is TGTGCCAGCAGCGTGGAGGACGTGCTGAGTGGCTACACCTTC.

In this sample, this clonotype turned up once. The genes are TRBV28 and TRBJ2-3; a weak D match, TRBD2 (6 bases). The V gene's germline CDR1 is MDHEN and CDR2 SYDVKM. The CDR3 has 15 amino acids. Trimming pared 3 bases from V and 5 bases from J, leaving 15 bases between. The CDR3 DNA reads TGTGCCAGCAGTTTGGTGGGAGCCGGGGGAGATACGCAGTATTTT. Residues: CASSLVGAGGDTQYF. Looking up the rest from reference TRBV28 and TRBJ2-3 gives the full variable domain: DVKVTQSSRYLVKRTGEKVFLECVQDMDHENMFWYRQDPGLGLRLIYFSYDVKMKEKGDIPEGYSVSREKKERFSLILESASTNQTSMYLCASSLVGAGGDTQYFGPGTRLTVL.

This clonotype was seen at least ten times. This chain links TRBV6-2 or TRBV6-3 with TRBJ2-2; D is possibly TRBD1 (6 bases). The germline gives CDR1 MNHEY, CDR2 SVGEGT. Trimming pared 6 bases from V and 0 bases from J, leaving 11 bases between. The CDR3 is 15 residues long. The CDR3, as DNA: TGTGCCAGCAGCCCCGACAGGCCGAACACCGGGGAGCTGTTTTTT. Translation gives CASSPDRPNTGELFF.

A note on this clonotype: The CDR3 does not end in the conserved phenylalanine or tryptophan, so this is likely a read error. The rearrangement links TRBV2 to TRBJ2-5; D is possibly TRBD2 (5 bases). V dropped 7 bases and J dropped 1 base, with 7 bases sitting between them. The germline V gene encodes CDR1 SNHLY and CDR2 FYNNEI. The CDR3 runs 12 residues. The DNA for the CDR3 is TGTGCCAGCAAGCGGTTCCAAGAGACCCAGTACTTG. This encodes CASKRFQETQYL.

This clonotype was found many times. The chain combines TRBV11-2 with TRBJ2-7; D is uncertain. The CDR3 is 13 residues long. V dropped 8 bases and J dropped 2 bases, with 13 bases sitting between them. Germline V gene data show CDR1 as SGHAT and CDR2 as FQNNGV. The CDR3 region is CASGRTTTYEQYF. Written as DNA, the CDR3 is TGTGCCAGCGGCCGGACCACGACCTACGAGCAGTACTTC.

This clonotype was detected many times. The chain carries TRBV25-1 and TRBJ1-2; D ambiguous. V was trimmed by 3 bases and J by 3 bases, leaving 11 bases between them. Germline V lookup: CDR1 MGHDK, CDR2 SYGVNS. This CDR3 is built from 14 residues. The CDR3 here is CASSEGREDYGYTF. In DNA form, the CDR3 reads TGTGCCAGCAGTGAGGGAAGGGAGGACTATGGCTACACCTTC.

Turning to this clonotype: A much larger clonotype is one base distant, so this may be a read error. The chain recombines TRBV29-1 with TRBJ2-2, with 12 bases lining up with TRBD2. There are 13 residues in the CDR3. Germline V gives CDR1 SQVTM, CDR2 ANQGSEA. With V trimmed by 7 bases and J by 8 bases, 5 bases remained unmatched. As DNA, the CDR3 is TGCAGCGCTCAGACTAGCGGGAGTGGGGAGCTGTTTTTT. This gives the protein CSAQTSGSGELFF.

This clonotype has ten or more counts. This chain links TRBV11-1 with TRBJ2-7; TRBD1 matches 9 bases. Germline assignment: CDR1 SGHAT and CDR2 FQDESV (reference sequence). CDR3 size: 13 residues. V shed 8 bases, J shed 5 bases, and the junction held 7 bases outside the gene matches. This CDR3 is CASGTGNADEQYF. The CDR3 DNA follows: TGTGCCAGCGGGACAGGGAATGCGGACGAGCAGTACTTC.